These 2 T cell receptor beta chains share one sample of origin, sequenced in a study of shared clonotypes between healthy human individuals. Measured with immunoSEQ multiplex PCR; TCRdb has only the in-frame clones, and not every one. The sample gives about 2.3 million clones, under 95% of which show up once; 0.37% is in the top ten. Source material: naive CD4+ T cells from PBMCs. Subset reported: CD45RA+ positively selected. The receptors come from a man aged 18 to 30 in good health. Some clones in this sample may be carry-over from other donors' samples.

The chain is built from TRBV6-5 and TRBJ2-2; D perhaps matches TRBD1 (5 bases). The V gene's germline CDR1 is MNHEY and CDR2 SVGAGI. V shed 6 bases and J shed 2 bases, with 13 bases lying between them. The CDR3 is 15 residues long. The CDR3 reads CASRLMTANTGELFF. The CDR3 DNA reads TGTGCCAGCAGACTCATGACAGCAAACACCGGGGAGCTGTTTTTT.

The J gene is TRBJ2-3, the V gene TRBV2; TRBD1 matches 7 bases. Germline V CDR1 and CDR2: SNHLY, FYNNEI. CDR3 size: 17 residues. Unmatched junction bases numbered 14, after V lost 5 bases and J lost 3 bases. CDR3 sequence reads: CASSPGQAVFTTDTQYF. The CDR3 bases are TGTGCCAGCAGTCCCGGACAGGCGGTGTTTACAACAGATACGCAGTATTTT.